A single sample gave rise to the 16 T cell receptor beta chains below, sequenced in a study of vaccination and CD4 T cells after COVID-19 (dated by TCRdb to between 2021 and 2024). The sample's treatment or condition, from its label and the paper: approximately nine-day PBMC culture with coronavirus spike peptide pools or control peptides (ViraFEST assay). These receptors' targets are unknown. The method behind the library was PCR. Data came from an Illumina iSeq 100. DNA from cultured CD4+ T cells was subjected to TCR sequencing with the Oncomine TCR Beta short-read assay at the Johns Hopkins FTIC core. The public reads were reprocessed in TCRdb via fastp at Q25 and MiXCR, keeping in-frame beta chains. Each entry is one CDR3 protein sequence, shown with its most common DNA and genes. This sample is represented by fewer than 15,000 distinct CDR3 sequences; less than 45% of them were singletons. The ten largest clones capture 7.8% of the sample.

Sequenced here: CD4+ T cells from blood, cultured in vitro, sampled after SARS-CoV-2 vaccination. The receptors originated from a human donor who had recovered from COVID-19.

This chain uses TRBV20-1 with TRBJ1-5; 7 bases are a match to TRBD1. The CDR3 length is 13 residues. Trimming cost V 3 bases and J 5 bases; bases outside gene matches: 4. Looked up from germline, CDR1 is DFQATT and CDR2 is SNEGSKA (reference sequence). The DNA of the CDR3 is TGCAGTGCTAGGGACAGGCAAGATCAGCCCCAGCATTTT. Translation: CSARDRQDQPQHF.

The V and J genes are TRBV18 and TRBJ1-2; the match to TRBD1 covers 7 bases. This CDR3 has 17 amino acids. In germline, CDR1 is KGHSH, CDR2 LQKENI. V was clipped by 1 base and J by 1 base; unmatched bases: 9. The CDR3 region is CASSPLGQTIVNYGYTF. The CDR3 bases are TGTGCCAGCTCACCACTGGGACAGACAATAGTTAACTATGGCTACACCTTC.

V is TRBV19 and J is TRBJ2-4; D might be TRBD2 (7 bases). Germline V gives CDR1 LNHDA, CDR2 SQIVND (reference sequence). CDR3 length equals 15 residues. Trimming left V 11 bases short and J 0 bases short, with 17 bases between. CDR3 region: CAASRGAVAKNIQYF. CDR3 sequence (DNA): TGTGCCGCCTCCCGGGGGGCAGTAGCCAAAAACATTCAGTACTTC.

This chain joins TRBV6-5 and TRBJ2-3; 7 bases map to TRBD2. The CDR3 consists of 15 residues. Germline V gives CDR1 MNHEY, CDR2 SVGAGI. J lost 0 bases, V lost 2 bases, and 2 bases had no gene match. The CDR3: CASSYQRDSTDTQYF. The CDR3 DNA follows: TGTGCCAGCAGTTACCAGCGGGACAGCACAGATACGCAGTATTTT.

The chain has TRBV19 and TRBJ2-1; maybe TRBD1 (5 bases). CDR3 length equals 15 residues. Germline CDR1 and CDR2: LNHDA and SQIVND (reference sequence). V lost 6 bases to trimming and J lost 7 bases, with 19 bases between them. CDR3 in amino acids: CASSHMVGVGNEQFF. CDR3 nucleotides: TGTGCCAGTAGCCACATGGTAGGGGTCGGGAATGAGCAGTTCTTC.

V and J are TRBV19 and TRBJ2-2, with 10 positions matching TRBD1. The germline CDR1 and CDR2 sequences are LNHDA and SQIVND (reference sequence). There are 14 residues in the CDR3. Trimming took 6 bases from V and 6 from J; bases not matched to a gene: 4. The CDR3 region is CASRGTGVAGELFF. The CDR3 DNA reads TGTGCCAGTAGGGGGACAGGGGTAGCCGGGGAGCTGTTTTTT.

This clonotype showed up just a few times. The CDR3 sequence: CASMDLSTAETQYF. The DNA for the CDR3 is TGTGCCAGCATGGATTTGTCTACAGCGGAGACCCAGTACTTC. The chain has TRBV2 and TRBJ2-5; D is unresolved. The CDR3 has 14 amino acids. Germline values: CDR1 SNHLY, CDR2 FYNNEI. Trimming took off 7 bases at V and 5 bases at J, with 17 bases between the two ends.

This clonotype was detected a few times. V usage is TRBV20-1 and J usage is TRBJ2-4, with D possibly matching TRBD1 (6 bases). Trimming removed 6 bases at V and 2 bases at J, with 20 bases between. In germline, CDR1 is DFQATT, CDR2 SNEGSKA (reference sequence). The CDR3 loop spans 16 amino acids. The CDR3 region is CSAHGVTGNTKNIQYF. The CDR3 DNA sequence: TGCAGTGCCCACGGGGTGACAGGCAACACCAAAAACATTCAGTACTTC.

In its sample, this clonotype was seen a few times. The gene calls are TRBV6-1 and TRBJ1-4; possible D gene TRBD1, 5 bases. The CDR3 spans 13 residues. The V and J ends lost 3 bases and 6 bases respectively, with 8 bases between them. Germline CDR1 MNHNS, CDR2 SASEGT. The CDR3 loop is CASSDRVHEKLFF. The CDR3 DNA follows: TGTGCCAGCAGTGACAGGGTCCATGAAAAACTGTTTTTT.

J is TRBJ2-7 and V is TRBV19, with 9 bases that match TRBD1. V trimming: 7 bases; J trimming: 4 bases; junction bases outside the gene matches: 11. Per germline, CDR1 LNHDA and CDR2 SQIVND (reference sequence). The CDR3 extends over 15 amino acids. The CDR3 here is CASTRTDRGGYEQYF. CDR3 sequence (DNA): TGTGCCAGTACCCGAACGGACAGGGGCGGATACGAGCAGTACTTC.

The chain recombines TRBV7-9 with TRBJ2-7; D not certain. The germline V gene encodes CDR1 SEHNR and CDR2 FQNEAQ (reference sequence). The CDR3 extends over 11 amino acids. The V end lost 5 bases, the J end lost 8 bases, and 10 bases lay between the germline ends. In DNA, the CDR3 is TGTGCCAGCAGCGTAACAGTGCAGCAGTACTTC. It encodes CASSVTVQQYF. The whole variable domain, filled in from reference TRBV7-9 and TRBJ2-7, reads DTGVSQNPRHKITKRGQNVTFRCDPISEHNRLYWYRQTLGQGPEFLTYFQNEAQLEKSRLLSDRFSAERPKGSFSTLEIQRTEQGDSAMYLCASSVTVQQYFGPGTRLTVT.

The DNA for the CDR3 is TGTGCCACCAGCAGAGTCTGGGACACCGATAATGAAAAACTGTTTTTT. It yields the protein CATSRVWDTDNEKLFF. The chain uses TRBV15 and TRBJ1-4; D possibly corresponds to TRBD1 (6 bases). Germline-derived CDR1 and CDR2 are LNHNV and YYDKDF (reference sequence). Trimming took 1 base from V and 4 from J, leaving 13 bases between them. This CDR3 has 16 residues.

The V and J genes are TRBV6-4 and TRBJ2-1, with D perhaps matching TRBD2 (6 bases). Per germline, CDR1 MRHNA and CDR2 SNTAGT. CDR3 length: 15 residues. Trimming stripped 0 bases from V and 3 bases from J, with 9 bases between. CDR3 bases: TGTGCCAGCAGTGACTCGGCTAGCGACTACAATGAGCAGTTCTTC. Translating it yields CASSDSASDYNEQFF.

The CDR3 DNA sequence: TGTGCCAGCAGCAGGGGGCAGCCTGGGGCAGATACGCAGTATTTT. This translates into CASSRGQPGADTQYF. The chain links TRBV2 to TRBJ2-3; TRBD1 aligns across 8 bases. V trimming: 6 bases; J trimming: 4 bases; junction bases outside the gene matches: 9. CDR3 size: 15 residues. In germline, CDR1 is SNHLY, CDR2 FYNNEI.

The chain recombines TRBV29-1 with TRBJ2-5; perhaps TRBD2 as D (5 bases). V lost 3 bases, J lost 2 bases, and 13 bases lay in between. Germline V gene data show CDR1 as SQVTM and CDR2 as ANQGSEA. This CDR3 has 14 amino acids. CDR3 amino acids: CSVDGVAYQETQYF. The CDR3 region has the DNA TGCAGCGTTGACGGGGTGGCCTATCAAGAGACCCAGTACTTC.

The chain has TRBV28 and TRBJ1-5; 7 positions match TRBD1. With 5 bases clipped from V and 3 bases from J, the junction kept 7 bases outside the gene matches. Per the germline V gene, CDR1 is MDHEN and CDR2 is SYDVKM. The CDR3 covers 15 residues. This CDR3 reads CASSGTGAFNQPQHF. CDR3 DNA sequence: TGTGCCAGCAGTGGCACAGGGGCCTTCAATCAGCCCCAGCATTTT.